The entry below describes one T cell receptor (beta chain). This sample was taken from a study of blood T cell repertoires in COVID-19. Study-level information: Sample material is recorded as cDNA or gDNA derived from T cells, B-cell-depleted T cells, or PBMCs.

V dropped 3 bases and J dropped 7 bases, with 13 bases sitting between them. The CDR3 extends over 14 amino acids. Germline V gene sequence: CDR1 LNHDA, CDR2 SQIVND (reference sequence). Authors' processing steps: Reference gene primer amplification gave estimated nucleated cell counts. Here immunoSEQ multiplex PCR was the method, and the copy in TCRdb shows in-frame clones only, minus some. V, J and clone size were drawn from that table, and D and trimming were deduced from the DNA. Counted here are around 59,000 clones, roughly 80% occurring once; the ten biggest clones make up roughly an eighth. The TCR comes from a man at least 80 years old with acute or convalescent COVID-19. The V and J genes are TRBV19 and TRBJ1-5; weak D call: TRBD1 (5 bases). Sequenced: peripheral blood. DNA of the CDR3: TGTGCCAGTAGTATCAGGGTATTGAGGCAGCCCCAGCATTTT. This sequence encodes CASSIRVLRQPQHF. The full variable domain, with the rest looked up from reference TRBV19 and TRBJ1-5, is DGGITQSPKYLFRKEGQNVTLSCEQNLNHDAMYWYRQDPGQGLRLIYYSQIVNDFQKGDIAEGYSVSREKKESFPLTVTSAQKNPTAFYLCASSIRVLRQPQHFGDGTRLSIL.